This TCR beta chain originates from a study of T and B cells in COVID-19 patients. In the study overall: Blood was sampled from COVID-19 patients who were either actively infected or recovered. In the active-infection cohort, nine tenths of the roughly 20 patients had comorbidities linked to unfavorable COVID-19 outcome. Findings and caveats of the study: Of about 2,300 TCR clusters found only in the recovered cohort, fewer than 35 had low generation probability. Highly clonal in active COVID-19, TRB repertoires exceeded healthy-donor diversity and richness at recovery.

About this clonotype itself: The antigen remains unidentified.

TRB rearrangements were amplified by multiplex PCR with BIOMED2 TRB-A/B primers. A single record per CDR3 protein comes from TCRdb applying MiXCR to the multiplex PCR reads. The sample includes thousands of distinct CDR3 sequences, approximately 24% of them seen just once. There are 15 residues in the CDR3. Germline V lookup: CDR1 DFQATT, CDR2 SNEGSKA (reference sequence). V gave up 0 bases and J gave up 9 bases; unmatched junction bases: 8. Blood genomic DNA input for TRB amplification was roughly 250-500 ng. V usage is TRBV20-1 and J usage is TRBJ2-1, with 10 bases identical to TRBD2. The specimen sequenced was blood. The receptor was isolated from a human donor who had recovered from COVID-19. The CDR3 region has the DNA TGCAGTGCTAGAGAGGGAAGCGGGGGGGCAAGTGAGCAGTTCTTC. Amino acids: CSAREGSGGASEQFF.